This T cell receptor beta chain was recorded in a study of T-cell memory formation after mild COVID-19. Only a few counts were recorded for this clonotype. Germline V lookup: CDR1 WNHNN, CDR2 SYGVQD (reference sequence). CDR3 length: 12 amino acids. The V and J ends lost 3 bases and 7 bases respectively, with 7 bases between them. One entry per CDR3 protein, called by TCRdb with MiXCR from the 5' RACE reads. The sample shows fewer than 400,000 distinct CDR3 sequences, around a sixth of them seen only once. Sequenced sample: PBMCs or a T cell subset sorted from them (not recorded which). The origin of this receptor is a young man who had mild COVID-19 (a few samples of this study predate the infection). Cell type and time point are not known. The chain is built from TRBV10-1 and TRBJ2-1; no definite D call. CDR3 protein: CASSDLENEQFF. In nucleotides, the CDR3 is TGCGCCAGCAGTGACTTGGAAAATGAGCAGTTCTTC.